A single T cell receptor (beta chain) is shown here with its context. Its matching antigen is unknown. Donors were ostensibly healthy at sampling, although undocumented immune exposures were probable. V gave up 2 bases and J gave up 7 bases, with 17 bases separating them. The CDR3 runs 16 residues. Germline CDR1 reads SEHNR; CDR2 reads FQNEAQ (reference sequence). This sample is drawn from a study of cytomegalovirus exposure and HLA in healthy donors. Study-level background: Assignment to the Caucasian-associated ancestry cluster applied to over 70% of the approximately 390 genotyped donors. General observations from the study: The authors later found TCR association rates varying by HLA locus, with DRB1 most and HLA-C fewest. While the bulk of TCR sequences proved rare, some public TCRs turned up in many donors.

The primer mix had 60 Vbeta and 13 Jbeta primers. Using immunoSEQ multiplex PCR, the repertoire was profiled, and TCRdb retains in-frame clones only, with some absent. The sample consists of 100,000 to 150,000 clones, roughly four fifths of them appearing once. V gene TRBV7-9 combines with J gene TRBJ2-2; no reliable D call. Sample: PBMCs. The receptor was isolated from a male donor in good health and CMV-seronegative. CDR3 sequence reads: CASSLKIGIQSGELFF. The CDR3 region has the DNA TGTGCCAGCAGCTTAAAAATCGGCATACAGAGCGGGGAGCTGTTTTTT. Full variable domain (outside the CDR3, taken from reference TRBV7-9 and TRBJ2-2): DTGVSQNPRHKITKRGQNVTFRCDPISEHNRLYWYRQTLGQGPEFLTYFQNEAQLEKSRLLSDRFSAERPKGSFSTLEIQRTEQGDSAMYLCASSLKIGIQSGELFFGEGSRLTVL.